The 9 T cell receptor beta chains listed next were all sequenced from one sample in a study of early T cells in non-severe SARS-CoV-2 infection. Via MiXCR, TCRdb re-called the 5' RACE reads, giving one row per CDR3 protein. The sample includes over 45,000 distinct CDR3 sequences, roughly a tenth of them seen just once. The sequencing input was whole blood. The receptors derive from an adult who was a healthcare worker with PCR-confirmed SARS-CoV-2 infection or an uninfected control (not recorded which).

V and J are TRBV6-5 and TRBJ1-5; no clear D. The V gene lost 4 bases and the J gene lost 4 bases, with 8 bases spanning the gap. Germline values: CDR1 MNHEY, CDR2 SVGAGI. The CDR3 totals 13 residues. The CDR3 sequence is CASSWELNQPQHF. The CDR3, as DNA: TGTGCCAGCAGTTGGGAGCTAAATCAGCCCCAGCATTTT.

This rearrangement joins TRBV5-1 to TRBJ2-7; D remains ambiguous. The CDR3 sequence is 14 residues long. Trimming pared 5 bases from V and 3 bases from J, leaving 15 bases between. Germline CDR1 SGHRS, CDR2 YFSETQ. The CDR3 DNA is TGCGCCAGCAGTTCTGGGGAACCCGGCTACGAGCAGTACTTC. It translates to CASSSGEPGYEQYF. The full variable domain, rest sourced from reference TRBV5-1 and TRBJ2-7, is KAGVTQTPRYLIKTRGQQVTLSCSPISGHRSVSWYQQTPGQGLQFLFEYFSETQRNKGNFPGRFSGRQFSNSRSEMNVSTLELGDSALYLCASSSGEPGYEQYFGPGTRLTVT.

The chain uses TRBV7-2 and TRBJ1-6; a weak D match, TRBD1 (5 bases). Looked up from germline, CDR1 is SGHTA and CDR2 is FQGNSA. The CDR3 length is 13 residues. V gave up 8 bases and J gave up 5 bases, with 10 bases separating them. The DNA of the CDR3 is TGTGCCAGCGGGGCAGGGAATAATTCACCCCTCCACTTT. Translation gives CASGAGNNSPLHF.

The genes are TRBV5-1 and TRBJ2-7; the match to TRBD1 covers 10 bases. This CDR3 contains 16 residues. V gave up 2 bases and J gave up 7 bases; unmatched junction bases: 12. CDR1 is SGHRS, CDR2 YFSETQ, per germline. CDR3 sequence: CASSFGSGTGDEEQYF. The CDR3 DNA is TGCGCCAGCAGCTTCGGCTCCGGGACAGGGGACGAGGAGCAGTACTTC.

In this sample, this clonotype turned up many times. The V and J genes are TRBV3-1 and TRBJ2-5; perhaps D is TRBD1 or TRBD2 (5 bases each). V lost 6 bases, J lost 4 bases, and 6 bases lay in between. The germline gives CDR1 LGHDT, CDR2 YNNKEL (reference sequence). This CDR3 is built from 11 residues. Here the CDR3 reads CASRRGETQYF. CDR3 nucleotide sequence: TGTGCCAGCAGGAGGGGAGAGACCCAGTACTTC.

The genes are TRBV15 and TRBJ2-1, with TRBD2 matching over 7 bases. Germline CDR1 LNHNV, CDR2 YYDKDF (reference sequence). This CDR3 has 15 amino acids. V shed 0 bases and J 10 bases; nucleotides not matched to a gene: 9. CDR3 region: CATSRERDYANEQFF. In nucleotides, the CDR3 is TGTGCCACCAGCAGAGAACGGGACTACGCTAACGAGCAGTTCTTC.

This clonotype came up many times. The gene calls are TRBV20-1 and TRBJ2-5; 11 bases are a match to TRBD1. This CDR3 spans 13 amino acids. The germline V gene encodes CDR1 DFQATT and CDR2 SNEGSKA (reference sequence). With V trimmed by 5 bases and J by 5 bases, 4 bases remained unmatched. CDR3 loop: CSAPDRGLETQYF. DNA for the CDR3: TGCAGTGCTCCGGACAGGGGGCTGGAGACCCAGTACTTC.

This clonotype was seen at least ten times. The chain is built from TRBV7-2 and TRBJ2-1; 8 nucleotides agree with TRBD2. Germline values: CDR1 SGHTA, CDR2 FQGNSA. V dropped 5 bases and J dropped 5; count of bases not matched to a gene: 8. The CDR3 totals 15 residues. CDR3: CASSRGGRPDNEQFF. The CDR3 DNA sequence: TGTGCCAGCAGCCGGGGGGGGAGACCCGACAATGAGCAGTTCTTC.

This clonotype was seen repeatedly, ten times or more. The chain is built from TRBV3-1 and TRBJ2-7; 7 nucleotides line up with TRBD1. CDR1 LGHDT and CDR2 YNNKEL come from the germline V gene (reference sequence). With 4 bases clipped from V and 7 bases from J, the junction kept 10 bases outside the gene matches. This CDR3 contains 14 residues. CDR3: CASSLPGQSVEQYF. The CDR3 DNA follows: TGTGCCAGCAGCCTACCGGGACAGTCGGTTGAGCAGTACTTC.